A selection of T cell receptor beta chains follows, all from one sample in a study of blood T cell repertoires in COVID-19. This table comes from immunoSEQ multiplex PCR, and its TCRdb copy is limited to in-frame clones, with some not included. The sample carries about 42,000 clones, around 90% recorded once. Material for sequencing was peripheral blood. The receptors were sampled from a man in his 70s with active COVID-19. The conserved cysteine and the conserved F or W are not part of the CDR3 here. The D gene is left open where the match is weak. A clone size is listed for some rows: how often the clone was seen (once, few, many), or a class if it is expanded.

D: TRBD2
size: -
J: TRBJ2-5
V: TRBV5-5
CDR3: ASSFLAGVETQY

D: TRBD1
size: -
J: TRBJ2-5
V: TRBV15
CDR3: ATSRPGQQETQY

D: TRBD1
size: -
J: TRBJ1-5
V: TRBV6-2/TRBV6-3
CDR3: ASSMTGTQPQH

D: TRBD2
size: -
J: TRBJ2-2
V: TRBV2
CDR3: ASRREAGGTGELF

D: TRBD2
size: -
J: TRBJ2-3
V: TRBV15
CDR3: ATSRVGRGGSPLGTDTQY

D: -
size: -
J: TRBJ1-5
V: TRBV21-1
CDR3: ASRRQTGDSNQPQH

D: TRBD2
size: -
J: TRBJ2-7
V: TRBV28
CDR3: ASSSPGSGAYEQY

D: -
size: -
J: TRBJ2-7
V: TRBV7-2
CDR3: ASSPSTGVPYEQY

D: -
size: -
J: TRBJ2-5
V: TRBV9
CDR3: ASSVESGWRETQY

D: -
size: few
J: TRBJ1-1
V: TRBV4-1
CDR3: ASSRTERNTEAF

D: TRBD1
size: -
J: TRBJ1-3
V: TRBV11-1
CDR3: ASSSRTGAGNTIY

D: TRBD2
size: -
J: TRBJ2-7
V: TRBV5-1
CDR3: ASSYPPGTSYDEQY

D: -
size: -
J: TRBJ1-2
V: TRBV11-3
CDR3: ASSLDRTPYGYT

D: TRBD1
size: -
J: TRBJ1-3
V: TRBV2
CDR3: ASREKTTGPGNTIY